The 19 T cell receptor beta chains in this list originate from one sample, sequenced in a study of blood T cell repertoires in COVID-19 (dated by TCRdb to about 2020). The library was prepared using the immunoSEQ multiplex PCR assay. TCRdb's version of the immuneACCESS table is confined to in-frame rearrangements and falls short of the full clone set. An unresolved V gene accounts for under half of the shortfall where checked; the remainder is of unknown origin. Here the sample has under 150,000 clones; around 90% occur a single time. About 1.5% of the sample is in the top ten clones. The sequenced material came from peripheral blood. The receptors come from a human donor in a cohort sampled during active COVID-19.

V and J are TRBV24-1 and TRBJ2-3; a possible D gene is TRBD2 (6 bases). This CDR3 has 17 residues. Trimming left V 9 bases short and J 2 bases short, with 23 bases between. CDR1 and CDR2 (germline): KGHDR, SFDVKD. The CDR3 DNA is TGTGCCACCTCGGGCAGATCCGGGGACTCGCCCACAGATACGCAGTATTTT. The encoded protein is CATSGRSGDSPTDTQYF.

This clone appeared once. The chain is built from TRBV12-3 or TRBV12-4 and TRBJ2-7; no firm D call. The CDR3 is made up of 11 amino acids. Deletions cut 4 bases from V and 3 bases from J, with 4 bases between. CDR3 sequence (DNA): TGTGCCAGCAGTTCCTACTACGAGCAGTACTTC. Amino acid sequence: CASSSYYEQYF.

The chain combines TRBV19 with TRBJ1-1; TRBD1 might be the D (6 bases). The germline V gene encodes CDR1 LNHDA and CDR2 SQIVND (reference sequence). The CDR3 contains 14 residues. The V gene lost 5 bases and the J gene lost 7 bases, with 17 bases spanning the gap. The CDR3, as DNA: TGTGCCAGTAGTGTCCGGGGACACCAAAGTGAAGCTTTCTTT. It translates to CASSVRGHQSEAFF.

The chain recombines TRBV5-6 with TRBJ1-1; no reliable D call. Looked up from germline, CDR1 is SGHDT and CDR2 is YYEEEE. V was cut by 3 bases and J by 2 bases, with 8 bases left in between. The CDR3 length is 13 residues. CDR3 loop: CASSSTSNTEAFF. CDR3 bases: TGTGCCAGCAGCTCCACAAGTAACACTGAAGCTTTCTTT. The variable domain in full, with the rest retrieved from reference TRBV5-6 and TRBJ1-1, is DAGVTQSPTHLIKTRGQQVTLRCSPKSGHDTVSWYQQALGQGPQFIFQYYEEEERQRGNFPDRFSGHQFPNYSSELNVNALLLGDSALYLCASSSTSNTEAFFGQGTRLTVV.

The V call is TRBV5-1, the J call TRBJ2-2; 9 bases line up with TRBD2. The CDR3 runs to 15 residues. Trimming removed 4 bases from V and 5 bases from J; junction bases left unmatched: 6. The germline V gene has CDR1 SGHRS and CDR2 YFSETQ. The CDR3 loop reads CASSGPAGGTGELFF. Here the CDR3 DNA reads TGCGCCAGCAGCGGACCGGCGGGGGGGACCGGGGAGCTGTTTTTT.

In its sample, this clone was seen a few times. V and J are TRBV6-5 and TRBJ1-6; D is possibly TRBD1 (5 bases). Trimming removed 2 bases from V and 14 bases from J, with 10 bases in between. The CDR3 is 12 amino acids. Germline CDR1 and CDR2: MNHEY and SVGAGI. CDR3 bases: TGTGCCAGCAGTTACAAGGGGAACTCCCTCCACTTT. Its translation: CASSYKGNSLHF.

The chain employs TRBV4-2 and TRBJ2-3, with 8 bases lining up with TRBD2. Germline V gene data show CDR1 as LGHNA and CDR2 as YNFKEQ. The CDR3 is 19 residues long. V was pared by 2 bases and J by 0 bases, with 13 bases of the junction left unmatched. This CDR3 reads CASSQLASGGYSSTDTQYF. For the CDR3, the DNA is TGTGCCAGCAGCCAACTCGCAAGCGGGGGTTACTCTAGCACAGATACGCAGTATTTT.

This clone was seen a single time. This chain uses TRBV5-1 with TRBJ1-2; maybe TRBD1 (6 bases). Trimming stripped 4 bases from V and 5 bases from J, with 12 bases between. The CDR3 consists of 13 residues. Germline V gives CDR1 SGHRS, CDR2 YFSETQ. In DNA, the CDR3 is TGCGCCAGCAGCACGGACAGTGTGTATGGCTACACCTTC. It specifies CASSTDSVYGYTF. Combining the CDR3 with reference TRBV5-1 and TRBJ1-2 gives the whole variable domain KAGVTQTPRYLIKTRGQQVTLSCSPISGHRSVSWYQQTPGQGLQFLFEYFSETQRNKGNFPGRFSGRQFSNSRSEMNVSTLELGDSALYLCASSTDSVYGYTFGSGTRLTVV.

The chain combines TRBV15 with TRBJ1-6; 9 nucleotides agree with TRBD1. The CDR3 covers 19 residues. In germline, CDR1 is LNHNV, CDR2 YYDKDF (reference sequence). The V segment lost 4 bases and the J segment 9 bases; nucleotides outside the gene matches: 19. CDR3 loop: CATSMRKGQGGFSGSPLHF. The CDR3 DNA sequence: TGTGCCACCAGCATGAGAAAGGGACAGGGAGGGTTCTCCGGTTCACCCCTCCACTTT.

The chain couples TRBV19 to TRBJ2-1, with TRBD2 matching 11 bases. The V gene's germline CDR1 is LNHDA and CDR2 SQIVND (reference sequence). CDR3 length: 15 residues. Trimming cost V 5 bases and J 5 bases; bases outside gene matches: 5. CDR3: CASSPSGLADNEQFF. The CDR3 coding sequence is TGTGCCAGTAGTCCATCGGGACTAGCGGACAATGAGCAGTTCTTC.

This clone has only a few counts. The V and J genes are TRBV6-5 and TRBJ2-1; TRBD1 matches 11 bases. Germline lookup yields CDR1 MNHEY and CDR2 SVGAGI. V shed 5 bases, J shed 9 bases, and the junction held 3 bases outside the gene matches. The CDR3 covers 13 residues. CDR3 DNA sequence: TGTGCCAGCAGTATGGGGACAGGGGGTGAGCAGTTCTTC. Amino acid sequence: CASSMGTGGEQFF.

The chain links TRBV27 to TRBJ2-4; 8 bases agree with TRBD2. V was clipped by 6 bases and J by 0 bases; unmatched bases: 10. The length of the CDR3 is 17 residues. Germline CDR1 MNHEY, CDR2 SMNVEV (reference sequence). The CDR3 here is CASRPGTRGLAKNIQYF. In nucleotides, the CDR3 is TGTGCCAGCAGACCCGGGACTAGAGGCCTAGCCAAAAACATTCAGTACTTC.

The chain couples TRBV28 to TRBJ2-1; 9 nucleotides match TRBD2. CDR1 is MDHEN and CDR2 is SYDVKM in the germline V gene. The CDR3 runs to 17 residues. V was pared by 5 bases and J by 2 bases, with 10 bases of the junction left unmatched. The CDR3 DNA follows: TGTGCCAGCAGTCTTAGCCCGGCTAGCGGGGCCTACAATGAGCAGTTCTTC. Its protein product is CASSLSPASGAYNEQFF. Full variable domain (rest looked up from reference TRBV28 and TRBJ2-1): DVKVTQSSRYLVKRTGEKVFLECVQDMDHENMFWYRQDPGLGLRLIYFSYDVKMKEKGDIPEGYSVSREKKERFSLILESASTNQTSMYLCASSLSPASGAYNEQFFGPGTRLTVL.

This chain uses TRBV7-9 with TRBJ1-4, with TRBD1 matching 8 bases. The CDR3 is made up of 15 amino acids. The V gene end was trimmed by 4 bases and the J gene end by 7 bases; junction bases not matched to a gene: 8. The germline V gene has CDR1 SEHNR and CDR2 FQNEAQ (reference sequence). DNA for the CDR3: TGTGCCAGCAGCTCGGAAGAGACAGGGGTTGAAAAACTGTTTTTT. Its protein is CASSSEETGVEKLFF.

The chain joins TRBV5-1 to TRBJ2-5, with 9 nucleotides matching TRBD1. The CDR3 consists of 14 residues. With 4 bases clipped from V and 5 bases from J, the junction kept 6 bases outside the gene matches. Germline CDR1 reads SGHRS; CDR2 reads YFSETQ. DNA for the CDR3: TGCGCCAGCAGCCCGGGACAGGGTCCGGAGACCCAGTACTTC. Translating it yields CASSPGQGPETQYF. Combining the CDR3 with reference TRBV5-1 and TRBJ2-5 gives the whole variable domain KAGVTQTPRYLIKTRGQQVTLSCSPISGHRSVSWYQQTPGQGLQFLFEYFSETQRNKGNFPGRFSGRQFSNSRSEMNVSTLELGDSALYLCASSPGQGPETQYFGPGTRLLVL.

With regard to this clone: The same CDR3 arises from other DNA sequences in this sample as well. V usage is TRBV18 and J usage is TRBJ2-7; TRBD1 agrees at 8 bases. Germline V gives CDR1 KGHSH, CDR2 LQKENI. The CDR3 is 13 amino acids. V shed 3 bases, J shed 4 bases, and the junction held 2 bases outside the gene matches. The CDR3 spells CASSPRDRYEQYF. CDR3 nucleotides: TGTGCCAGCTCACCGAGGGACAGGTACGAGCAGTACTTC.

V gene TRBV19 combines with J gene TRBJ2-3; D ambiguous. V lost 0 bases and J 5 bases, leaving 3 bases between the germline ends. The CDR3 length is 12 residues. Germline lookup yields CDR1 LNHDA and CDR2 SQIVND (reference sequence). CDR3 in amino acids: CASSIDLDTQYF. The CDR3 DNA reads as TGTGCCAGTAGTATAGACCTAGATACGCAGTATTTT.

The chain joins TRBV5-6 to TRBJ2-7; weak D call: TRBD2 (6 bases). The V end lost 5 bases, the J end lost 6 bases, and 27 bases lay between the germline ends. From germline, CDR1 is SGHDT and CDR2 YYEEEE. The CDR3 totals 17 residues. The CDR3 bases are TGTGCCAGCAGTTCCATAATCGGCGAGGCGGGACCGCGCGAGCAGTACTTC. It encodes CASSSIIGEAGPREQYF.

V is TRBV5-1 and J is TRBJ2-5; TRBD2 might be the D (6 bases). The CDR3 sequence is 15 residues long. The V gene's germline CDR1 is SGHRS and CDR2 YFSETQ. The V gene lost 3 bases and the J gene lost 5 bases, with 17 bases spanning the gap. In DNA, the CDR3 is TGCGCCAGCAGCTCCGGGACCTCCCGGGGGGAGACCCAGTACTTC. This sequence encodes CASSSGTSRGETQYF.